A single sample gave rise to the 2 T cell receptor beta chains below, sequenced in a study of tumor-infiltrating lymphocytes in primary liver carcinoma. Synthesis of TCR beta cDNA was carried out from 450 to 650 ng total RNA with a constant-region primer. Libraries of TCR beta came from three nested multiplex PCR rounds with slightly modified ARM-PCR. With TRBV1-TRBV30 forward primers and a C-beta reverse primer, the first two PCR rounds were run for 10 cycles each. Each CDR3 protein gets one entry after TCRdb re-called the multiplex PCR reads with MiXCR. Of 100,000 to 150,000 distinct CDR3 sequences listed, 55% to 75% are singletons. Co-extraction yielded RNA and DNA from about 20-30 mg of unsorted bulk tissue. Sequenced: liver tumor tissue from sampling region 3. The subset: tumor region T3, left-lateral pole. These receptors were collected from a woman in her sixties with primary liver carcinoma and hepatitis B virus infection.

This clonotype was observed a few times. The CDR3 reads CASSPTTGSNTEAFF. DNA for the CDR3: TGTGCCAGCTCACCAACGACAGGCTCAAACACTGAAGCTTTCTTT. The chain carries TRBV18 and TRBJ1-1; a possible D gene is TRBD1 (6 bases). Germline loops: CDR1 KGHSH, CDR2 LQKENI. The CDR3 totals 15 residues. The ends were cut back, 2 bases at V and 2 bases at J, with 12 bases in the middle.

Points on this clonotype: A read error may account for a junction end that differs from germline. This chain links TRBV25-1 with TRBJ2-2, with D perhaps TRBD2 (5 bases). The CDR3 contains 12 residues. Germline V CDR1 and CDR2: MGHDK, SYGVNS. In DNA, the CDR3 is TGTGCCAGCATGTTAGGTCCCGGGGAGCTGTTATTT. It encodes CASMLGPGELLF.